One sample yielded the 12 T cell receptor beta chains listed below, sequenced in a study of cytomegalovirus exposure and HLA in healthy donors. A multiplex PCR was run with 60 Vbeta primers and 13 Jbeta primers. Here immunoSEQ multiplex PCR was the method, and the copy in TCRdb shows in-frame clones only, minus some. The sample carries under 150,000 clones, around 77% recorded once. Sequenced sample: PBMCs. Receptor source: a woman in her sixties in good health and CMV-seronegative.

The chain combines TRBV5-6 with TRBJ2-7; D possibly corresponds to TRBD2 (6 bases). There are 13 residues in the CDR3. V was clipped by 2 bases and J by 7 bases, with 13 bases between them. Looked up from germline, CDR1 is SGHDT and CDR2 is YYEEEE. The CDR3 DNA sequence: TGTGCCAGCAGCTTCGTATCGGCGGGGGAGCAGTACTTC. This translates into CASSFVSAGEQYF.

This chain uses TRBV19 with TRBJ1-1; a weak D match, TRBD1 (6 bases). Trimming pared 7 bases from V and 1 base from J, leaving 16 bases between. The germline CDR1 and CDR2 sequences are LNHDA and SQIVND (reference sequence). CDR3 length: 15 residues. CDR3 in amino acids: CASTLVGQPNTEAFF. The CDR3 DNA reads TGTGCCAGTACTCTAGTCGGACAGCCGAACACTGAAGCTTTCTTT.

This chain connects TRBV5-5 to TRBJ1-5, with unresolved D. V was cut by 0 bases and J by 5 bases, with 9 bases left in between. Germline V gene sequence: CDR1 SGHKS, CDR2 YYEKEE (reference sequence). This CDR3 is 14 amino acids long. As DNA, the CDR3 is TGTGCCAGCAGCTTGGTACAGCCCGATCAGCCCCAGCATTTT. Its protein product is CASSLVQPDQPQHF. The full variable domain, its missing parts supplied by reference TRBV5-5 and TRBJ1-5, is DAGVTQSPTHLIKTRGQQVTLRCSPISGHKSVSWYQQVLGQGPQFIFQYYEKEERGRGNFPDRFSARQFPNYSSELNVNALLLGDSALYLCASSLVQPDQPQHFGDGTRLSIL.

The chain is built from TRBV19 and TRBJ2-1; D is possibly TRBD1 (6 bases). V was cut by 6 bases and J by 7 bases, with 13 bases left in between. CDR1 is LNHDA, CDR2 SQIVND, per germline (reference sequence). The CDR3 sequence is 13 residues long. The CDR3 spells CASRQTGWNEQFF. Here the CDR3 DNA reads TGTGCCAGTAGACAGACAGGATGGAATGAGCAGTTCTTC.

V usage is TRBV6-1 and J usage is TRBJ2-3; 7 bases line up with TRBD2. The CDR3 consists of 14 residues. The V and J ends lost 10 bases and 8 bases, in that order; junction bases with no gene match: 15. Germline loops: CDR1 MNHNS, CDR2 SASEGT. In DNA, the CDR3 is TGTGCCACCAGAGGGTTTGGGGGGGTGGGTACGCAGTATTTT. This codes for CATRGFGGVGTQYF.

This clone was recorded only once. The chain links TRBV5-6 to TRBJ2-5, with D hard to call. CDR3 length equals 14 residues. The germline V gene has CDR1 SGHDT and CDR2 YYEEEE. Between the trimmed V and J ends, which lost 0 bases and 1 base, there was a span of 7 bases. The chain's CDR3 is CASSLGQLQETQYF. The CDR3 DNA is TGTGCCAGCAGCTTGGGACAACTCCAAGAGACCCAGTACTTC. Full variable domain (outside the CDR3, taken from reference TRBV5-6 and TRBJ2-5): DAGVTQSPTHLIKTRGQQVTLRCSPKSGHDTVSWYQQALGQGPQFIFQYYEEEERQRGNFPDRFSGHQFPNYSSELNVNALLLGDSALYLCASSLGQLQETQYFGPGTRLLVL.

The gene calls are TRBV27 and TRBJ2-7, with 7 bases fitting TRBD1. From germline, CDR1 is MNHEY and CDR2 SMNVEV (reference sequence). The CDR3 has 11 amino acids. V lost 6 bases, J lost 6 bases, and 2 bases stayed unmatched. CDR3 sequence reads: CASRSGGEQYF. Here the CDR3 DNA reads TGTGCCAGCAGGTCAGGGGGCGAGCAGTACTTC.

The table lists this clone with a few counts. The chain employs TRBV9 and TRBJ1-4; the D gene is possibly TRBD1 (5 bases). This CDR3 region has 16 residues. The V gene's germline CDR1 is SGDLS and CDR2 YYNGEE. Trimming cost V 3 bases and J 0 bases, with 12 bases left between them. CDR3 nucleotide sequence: TGTGCCAGCAGCGCGCCTTGGGGCGCAACTAATGAAAAACTGTTTTTT. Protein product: CASSAPWGATNEKLFF.

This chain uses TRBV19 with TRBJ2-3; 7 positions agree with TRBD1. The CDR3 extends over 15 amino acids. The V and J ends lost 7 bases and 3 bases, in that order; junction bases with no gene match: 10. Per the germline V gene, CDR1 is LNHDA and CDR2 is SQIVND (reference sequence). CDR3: CASTNRGIGTDTQYF. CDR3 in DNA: TGTGCCAGTACGAACAGGGGCATAGGAACAGATACGCAGTATTTT.

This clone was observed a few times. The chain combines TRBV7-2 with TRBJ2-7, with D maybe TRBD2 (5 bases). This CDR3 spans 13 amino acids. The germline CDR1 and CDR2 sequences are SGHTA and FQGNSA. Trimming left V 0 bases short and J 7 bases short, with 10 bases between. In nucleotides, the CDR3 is TGTGCCAGCAGCTTAGCCCGCACGGGAGAGCAGTACTTC. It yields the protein CASSLARTGEQYF.

The CDR3 reads CASSIRLETPGYEQYF. As DNA, the CDR3 is TGTGCCAGTAGTATCCGTTTAGAGACGCCGGGCTACGAGCAGTACTTC. V is TRBV19 and J is TRBJ2-7; no clear D gene. V lost 3 bases and J 3 bases, leaving 18 bases between the germline ends. This CDR3 has 16 residues. Germline CDR1 LNHDA, CDR2 SQIVND (reference sequence).

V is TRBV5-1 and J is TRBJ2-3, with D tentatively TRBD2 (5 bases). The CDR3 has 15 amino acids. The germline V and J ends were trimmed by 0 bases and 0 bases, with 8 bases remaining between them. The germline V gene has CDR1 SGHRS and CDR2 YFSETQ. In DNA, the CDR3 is TGCGCCAGCAGCTTGGGGACTCCTAGCACAGATACGCAGTATTTT. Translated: CASSLGTPSTDTQYF.